This T cell receptor beta chain is from a study of shared clonotypes between healthy human individuals. Notes on the study in general: Sorted-subset samples were not fully sequenced, rarefaction indicated. Sample collection involved blood only; tissue repertoires are likely different. The study found lower generation probabilities in non-shared clonotypes than in those shared by all four donors.

Sequencing used immunoSEQ multiplex PCR; TCRdb keeps in-frame clones, though not all of them. Of approximately 720,000 clones in the sample, about three quarters were seen once. Points on this clone: The antigen remains undetermined.

Trimming left V 1 base short and J 8 bases short, with 17 bases between. CDR3 length equals 15 residues. The V gene's germline CDR1 is MGHRA and CDR2 YSYEKL. The chain joins TRBV4-1 to TRBJ1-2; no firm D call. The TCR was taken from a woman between 25 and 40 years old in good health. Sequencing used memory CD4+ T cells sorted from blood. Subset here: CD45RA-negative fraction. The CDR3 nucleotides read TGCGCCAGCAGCCAAGTTGGCGGCAGCGTGGGGGGCTACACCTTC. This encodes CASSQVGGSVGGYTF.